A selection of T cell receptor beta chains follows, all from one sample in a study of CD8+CD57+ T cells in acquired aplastic anemia. TCRdb re-called the reads with MiXCR, one entry per CDR3 protein. There are over 40,000 distinct CDR3 sequences in the sample; roughly three fifths occur only once, and 45% to 75% lies in the top ten. Sequencing used sorted CD4+, CD8+, or CD8+CD57+ T cells (not recorded which) from PBMCs. These receptors came from a human donor with aplastic anemia. CDR3s leave out the opening cysteine and the closing phenylalanine or tryptophan. A D gene is named only where the DNA matches it firmly.

cdr3_length	j_call	v_call	d_call	cdr3_aa
14	TRBJ1-6	TRBV10-3	.	AISEKANTGISPLH
14	TRBJ1-2	TRBV7-8	.	ASSLKAQAFNYGYT
15	TRBJ1-3	TRBV25-1	.	ASSEPPGRPSGNTIY
14	TRBJ1-6	TRBV2	TRBD1	ASSYRGPSYNSPLH
18	TRBJ2-3	TRBV15	TRBD1	ATSRDLGQGALRSTDTQY
14	TRBJ2-3	TRBV6-5	.	ASSYSWGLSTDTRY
12	TRBJ2-7	TRBV25-1	.	ASTLRSAISEQY
14	TRBJ1-5	TRBV10-3	TRBD1	AISESTGRANQPQH
12	TRBJ2-7	TRBV25-1	TRBD1	ASSDPGQFDEQY
12	TRBJ2-5	TRBV10-3	.	AISGVNVQETQY
11	TRBJ2-5	TRBV7-7	.	ASSRRDEETQY
12	TRBJ2-7	TRBV5-1	TRBD1	ASSFAGTGYEQY
13	TRBJ2-5	TRBV29-1	.	SVEESGQPLGTQY
14	TRBJ2-7	TRBV9	TRBD1	ASSVDPGDRRDEQY
9	TRBJ2-7	TRBV25-1	.	ASSRGDEQY
15	TRBJ2-1	TRBV29-1	TRBD1	SVGGGTGLPQGNEQF
14	TRBJ2-5	TRBV3-1	TRBD1	ASSQESRTGGKTQY
13	TRBJ2-3	TRBV11-2	.	ASSLGGGAGDTQY
12	TRBJ2-5	TRBV2	.	AGKPGRGSETQY
12	TRBJ2-7	TRBV11-2	.	ASSSQTASYEQY
13	TRBJ1-3	TRBV5-8	TRBD1	ASRRDSQTGNTIY
14	TRBJ2-7	TRBV15	TRBD2	ATSRDLNSGGHEQY
12	TRBJ2-7	TRBV5-6	.	ASSLGVSQFGQY
14	TRBJ2-1	TRBV9	.	ASSSQGQVGYNEQF
10	TRBJ2-7	TRBV11-2	.	ASSPASYEQY
11	TRBJ2-7	TRBV7-3	.	ASDARGSSEQY
13	TRBJ2-3	TRBV19	.	ASSRGLPGVDTQY
12	TRBJ2-7	TRBV10-3	.	AISDGLGGYEQY
17	TRBJ2-6	TRBV12-1	.	ASSSLPGQGPCGANVLT
14	TRBJ1-3	TRBV11-2	.	ASSLGGAASGNTIY
11	TRBJ1-1	TRBV19	.	ASSLGGSREAF
9	TRBJ2-3	TRBV19	.	ASAATDTQY
11	TRBJ2-5	TRBV2	.	ASSDEGGETQY
13	TRBJ2-7	TRBV7-8	TRBD1	ASSSSPGQFDEQY
11	TRBJ1-4	TRBV5-4	.	ASSQGRVEELF
12	TRBJ2-7	TRBV2	TRBD2	ASSEEAGGYEQY
14	TRBJ2-7	TRBV4-1	.	ASSQVVGGLGYEQY
11	TRBJ1-2	TRBV10-2	.	ASSEAGVRGYT
15	TRBJ1-4	TRBV15	TRBD1	ATSSPRTGTEYEKLF
13	TRBJ2-1	TRBV29-1	.	SADGFQEVYNEQF
13	TRBJ1-2	TRBV15	.	ATSRDFSAVGGYT
9	TRBJ2-1	TRBV29-1	.	SGQGNNEQF
15	TRBJ1-2	TRBV24-1	TRBD1	ATSDSSRAGGERGYT
15	TRBJ2-2	TRBV10-3	TRBD1	AISPVLDRGHSGELF
12	TRBJ2-1	TRBV2	.	ASSPIRGLNEQF
13	TRBJ2-6	TRBV24-1	.	ATSPSPSGANVLT
13	TRBJ1-2	TRBV15	.	ATSRERPSFYGYT
17	TRBJ2-3	TRBV7-1	TRBD2	ASSSQRGLAGGRTDTQY
14	TRBJ2-3	TRBV27	TRBD2	ASSLSSGGLTDTQY
10	TRBJ2-4	TRBV15	.	ATSRGGYEQY
13	TRBJ2-3	TRBV10-3	TRBD1	AISGGDRGTDTQY
11	TRBJ1-2	TRBV2	.	ASSELGSYGYT
15	TRBJ2-1	TRBV15	TRBD2	ATSRESGGATYNEQF
16	TRBJ1-6	TRBV20-1	.	SASPQRFGAPYNSPLH